This T cell receptor (beta chain) comes out of a study of T cells in women clearing cervical HPV infection (dated by TCRdb to the late 2010s). In the study overall: The cases were around 23 women with histologically confirmed HPV16-related CIN3 or worse, and 2 of those women had invasive cancers. This exploratory proof-of-principle case-control study, nested within the Guanacaste HPV Natural History Study in Costa Rica, compared TCR repertoires among women with different cervical HPV16 outcomes. Because only a few women had HLA typing data, the possibility that HLA type acted as a confounder could not be ruled out. Controls were some 26 women whose single incident HPV16 infection cleared within 12 months without precancer or cancer developing. As quality controls, five blinded duplicates were added to each group, bringing the total to 60 or so samples made up of 50 participants and some ten replicates. For cases, the median interval between lesion detection and blood sampling was approximately 150 days, with an interquartile range of about 85 to 210 days. Median age was approximately 36 years in cases versus 38 in controls, and baseline characteristics did not differ significantly. The parent cohort enrolled 9,500 to 12,000 women aged 18 or older in Guanacaste, Costa Rica, in 1993 to 1994 and followed the women for about 7 years. Blood from cases was collected at the visit at which the lesion was first identified, whereas blood from controls was collected once infection was no longer detected. Cases were matched to controls by age within five years and by the year the sample was collected. The study at large found these results: Across sequencing depths, CIN3+ cases showed significantly higher TCR repertoire richness than controls, but evenness did not differ between the groups. Random forest classifiers combining richness and V gene abundances distinguished cases from controls with an estimated AUC of around 0.79. TRBV6-7 relative abundance was lower in cases than in controls (roughly 0.11% versus 0.16%; Bonferroni P = 0.0008). The cross-sectional design could not show whether associations preceded infection or resulted from it; effector/memory subsets and HPV-specific T cells were not isolated. Because the number of T cells in each sample was unknown, differences in richness could reflect differing T-cell content rather than repertoire biology.

Here V drops 5 bases and J drops 6 bases, and the junction holds 1 base not matched to any gene. Counted from cysteine to phenylalanine, this CDR3 has 13 amino acids. Only the CDR3 bases that were read are kept: 30 of them, in frame from base 1. Regarding this clone: The specificity of this receptor is unknown. The read gets to within 3 residues of the CDR3 end, and the germline J gene fills in the rest.

The immunoSEQ assay used multiplex PCR to amplify TCR beta CDR3 regions from an average of approximately 1,300 ng of genomic DNA per sample. The assay corrected primer bias using a complete synthetic TCR repertoire to establish an amplification baseline. The amplicons were sequenced using the Illumina platform. As for how the authors treated the data: Error correction of the sequences involved clustering with frequency ratios plus a modified nearest-neighbor algorithm, after which the sequences were analyzed in the immunoSEQ Analyzer using IMGT gene definitions. At each rarefaction depth, TCR richness and evenness were averaged across 20 rarefaction repeats, and samples with fewer sequences than that depth were excluded. Wilcoxon rank sum tests with FDR correction were used to compare relative abundances of V, D and J genes between the groups. In the blinded duplicates, the intraclass correlation was 95.6% for TCR richness and averaged about 80% across roughly 70 gene segments. TCRdb retrieved this table from immuneACCESS and kept in-frame rearrangements only. Not all clones are present; in checked studies, unresolved V genes account for under half, and no reason is known for the remainder. That table gives V, J and clone size, and the DNA gave D and trimming. The sample's records list some 14,000 clones. Of the sample, 7.5% to 8.5% is held by the ten largest clones.

Every participant had a single incident cervical HPV16 infection, and women with prevalent HPV16 infections were excluded. Cervical HPV DNA was detected with MY09/MY11 PCR, and genotyping was done with dot-blot hybridization. Approximately 15 mL of heparinized blood were centrifuged, and the buffy coat was aliquoted, frozen at -30°C, then stored at -80°C. Genomic DNA was extracted from buffy coat specimens using QIAGEN kits. This receptor was taken from a woman aged 18 to 75 with a cervical HPV16 infection that either progressed to CIN3+ or cleared (not recorded which). The chain was built from TRBV12-3 or TRBV12-4 and TRBJ2-4; 10 central bases correspond to TRBD1. Material: blood buffy coat. The CDR3 corresponds to CASSRDRGNIQYF. The DNA read from the CDR3 is TGTGCCAGCAGTCGGGACAGGGGAAACATT.